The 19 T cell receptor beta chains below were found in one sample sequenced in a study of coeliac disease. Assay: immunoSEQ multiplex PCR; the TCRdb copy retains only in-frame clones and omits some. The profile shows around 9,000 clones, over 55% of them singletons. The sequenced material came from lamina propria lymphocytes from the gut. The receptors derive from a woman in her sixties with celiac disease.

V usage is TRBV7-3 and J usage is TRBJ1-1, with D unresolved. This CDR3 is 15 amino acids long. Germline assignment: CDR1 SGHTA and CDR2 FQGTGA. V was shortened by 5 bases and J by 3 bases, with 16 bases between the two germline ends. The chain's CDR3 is CASSALGGWDTEAFF. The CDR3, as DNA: TGTGCCAGCAGCGCCCTGGGAGGGTGGGACACTGAAGCTTTCTTT.

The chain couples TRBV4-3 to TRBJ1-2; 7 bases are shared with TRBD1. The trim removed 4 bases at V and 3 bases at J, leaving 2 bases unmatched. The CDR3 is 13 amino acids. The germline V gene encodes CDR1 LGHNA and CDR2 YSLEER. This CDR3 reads CASSRGQYYGYTF. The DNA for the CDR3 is TGCGCCAGCAGCCGGGGACAGTACTATGGCTACACCTTC.

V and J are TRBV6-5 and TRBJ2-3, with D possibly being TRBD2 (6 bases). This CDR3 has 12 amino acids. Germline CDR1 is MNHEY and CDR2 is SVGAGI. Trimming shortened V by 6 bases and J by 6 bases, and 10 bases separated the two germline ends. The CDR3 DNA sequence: TGTGCCAGCAGCTCTAGCGCCGATACGCAGTATTTT. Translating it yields CASSSSADTQYF.

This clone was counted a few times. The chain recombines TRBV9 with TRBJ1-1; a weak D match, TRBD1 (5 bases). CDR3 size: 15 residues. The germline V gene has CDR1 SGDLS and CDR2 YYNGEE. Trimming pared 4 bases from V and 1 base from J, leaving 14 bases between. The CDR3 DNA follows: TGTGCCAGCAGCTTCGCAGGGTCTGGGAACACTGAAGCTTTCTTT. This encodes CASSFAGSGNTEAFF.

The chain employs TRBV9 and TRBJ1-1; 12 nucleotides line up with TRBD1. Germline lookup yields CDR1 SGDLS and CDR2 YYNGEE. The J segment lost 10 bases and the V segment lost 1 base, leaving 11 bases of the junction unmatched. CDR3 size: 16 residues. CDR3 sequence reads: CASSVNPGQGAYGAFF. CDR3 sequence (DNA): TGTGCCAGCAGCGTAAACCCGGGACAGGGGGCTTACGGAGCTTTCTTT.

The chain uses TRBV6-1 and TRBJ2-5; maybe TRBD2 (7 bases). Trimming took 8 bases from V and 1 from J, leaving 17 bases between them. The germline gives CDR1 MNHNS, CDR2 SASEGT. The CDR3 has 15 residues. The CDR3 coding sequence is TGTGCCAGCGAGGGGGAGGGGGGCTCCCAAGAGACCCAGTACTTC. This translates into CASEGEGGSQETQYF.

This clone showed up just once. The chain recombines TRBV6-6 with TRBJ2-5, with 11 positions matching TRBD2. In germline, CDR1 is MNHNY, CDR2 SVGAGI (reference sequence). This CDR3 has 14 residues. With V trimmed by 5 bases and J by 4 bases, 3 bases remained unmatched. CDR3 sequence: CASSRLAGTETQYF. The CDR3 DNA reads TGTGCCAGCAGTCGACTAGCGGGGACAGAGACCCAGTACTTC.

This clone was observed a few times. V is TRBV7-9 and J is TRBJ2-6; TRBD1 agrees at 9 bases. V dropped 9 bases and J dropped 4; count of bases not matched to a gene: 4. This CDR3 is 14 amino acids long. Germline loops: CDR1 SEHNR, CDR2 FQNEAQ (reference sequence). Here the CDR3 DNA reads TGTGCCAGGGCCACAGGGGGCGGGGCCAACGTCCTGACTTTC. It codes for CARATGGGANVLTF.

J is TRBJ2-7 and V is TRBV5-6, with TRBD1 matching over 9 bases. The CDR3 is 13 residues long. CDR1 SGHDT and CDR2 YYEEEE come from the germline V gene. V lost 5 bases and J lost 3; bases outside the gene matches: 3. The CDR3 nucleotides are TGTGCCAGCAGACAGGGGGCATTCTACGAGCAGTACTTC. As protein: CASRQGAFYEQYF.

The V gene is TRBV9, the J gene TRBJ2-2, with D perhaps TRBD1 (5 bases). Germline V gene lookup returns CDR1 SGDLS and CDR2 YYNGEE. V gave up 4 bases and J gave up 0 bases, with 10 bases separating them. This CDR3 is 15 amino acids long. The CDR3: CASSIRQTNTGELFF. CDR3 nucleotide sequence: TGTGCCAGCAGCATTCGACAGACGAACACCGGGGAGCTGTTTTTT.

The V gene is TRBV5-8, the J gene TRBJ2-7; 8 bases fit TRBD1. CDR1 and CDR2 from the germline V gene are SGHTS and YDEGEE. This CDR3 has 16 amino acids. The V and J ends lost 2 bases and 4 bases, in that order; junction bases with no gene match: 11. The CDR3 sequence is CASSFPLRTGLYEQYF. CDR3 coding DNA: TGTGCCAGCAGCTTCCCCCTTCGGACAGGGCTGTACGAGCAGTACTTC.

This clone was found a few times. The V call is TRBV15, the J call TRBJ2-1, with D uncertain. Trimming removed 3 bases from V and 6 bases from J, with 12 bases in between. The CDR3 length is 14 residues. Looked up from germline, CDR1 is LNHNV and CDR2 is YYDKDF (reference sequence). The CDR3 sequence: CATSRSTGPNEQFF. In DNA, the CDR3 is TGTGCCACCAGCAGGTCGACTGGCCCCAATGAGCAGTTCTTC.

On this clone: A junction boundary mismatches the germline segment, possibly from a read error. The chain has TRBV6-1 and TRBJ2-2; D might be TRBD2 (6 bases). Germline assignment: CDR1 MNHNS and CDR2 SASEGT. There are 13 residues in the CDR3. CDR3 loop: CASRDGFTGGLFF. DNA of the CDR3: TGTGCCAGCAGAGACGGTTTCACCGGGGGGCTGTTTTTT.

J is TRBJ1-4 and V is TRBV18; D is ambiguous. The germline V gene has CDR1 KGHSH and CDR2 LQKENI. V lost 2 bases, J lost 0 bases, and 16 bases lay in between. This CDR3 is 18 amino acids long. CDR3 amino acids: CASSPTGGPTPTNEKLFF. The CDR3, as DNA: TGTGCCAGCTCACCAACCGGCGGGCCAACGCCAACTAATGAAAAACTGTTTTTT.

The CDR3 here is CASRGEGNQPQHF. As DNA, the CDR3 is TGTGCCAGCAGGGGGGAGGGAAATCAGCCCCAGCATTTT. The gene calls are TRBV2 and TRBJ1-5; TRBD1 might be the D (5 bases). CDR3 length: 13 amino acids. Per the germline V gene, CDR1 is SNHLY and CDR2 is FYNNEI. V lost 6 bases and J 4 bases, leaving 10 bases between the germline ends.

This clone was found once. The CDR3, as DNA: TGTGCCAGCAGTTTAGATGCAGGGGCCAAGACGCCCCAGCATTTT. This translates into CASSLDAGAKTPQHF. The chain carries TRBV27 and TRBJ1-5; D is possibly TRBD1 (6 bases). Germline-derived CDR1 and CDR2 are MNHEY and SMNVEV (reference sequence). V lost 2 bases, J lost 9 bases, and 17 bases lay in between. The length of the CDR3 is 15 residues.

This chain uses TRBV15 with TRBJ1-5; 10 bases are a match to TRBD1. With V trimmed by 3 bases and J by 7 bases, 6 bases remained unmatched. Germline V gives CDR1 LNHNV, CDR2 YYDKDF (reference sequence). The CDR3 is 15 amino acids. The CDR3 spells CATSSDRDRGQPQHF. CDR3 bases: TGTGCCACCAGCAGTGACCGGGACAGGGGACAGCCCCAGCATTTT.

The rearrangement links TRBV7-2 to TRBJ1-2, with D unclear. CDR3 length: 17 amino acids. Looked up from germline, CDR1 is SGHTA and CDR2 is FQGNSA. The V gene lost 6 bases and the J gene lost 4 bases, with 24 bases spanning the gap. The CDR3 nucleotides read TGTGCCAGCAGGCTGGTCGCCCCTGTACTTTCTGGCTATGGCTACACCTTC. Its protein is CASRLVAPVLSGYGYTF.

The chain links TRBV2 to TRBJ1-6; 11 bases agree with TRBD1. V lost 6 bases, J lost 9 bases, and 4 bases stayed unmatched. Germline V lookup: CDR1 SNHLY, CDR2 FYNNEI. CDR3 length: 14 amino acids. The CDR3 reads CASSRTGGFSPLHF. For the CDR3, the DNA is TGTGCCAGCAGCAGGACAGGGGGCTTTTCACCCCTCCACTTT.